A selection of T cell receptor beta chains follows, all from one sample in a study of OX40 agonist ivuxolimab in advanced cancers. TCRdb's table, derived via immunoSEQ multiplex PCR, lists solely in-frame clones and lacks some. Found here are about 150,000 clones, 90% to 95% of them singletons; the top ten hold approximately 0.99%. The specimen was CD4+ or CD8+ T cells sorted from blood, collected in a trial of the OX40 agonist ivuxolimab. The receptors shown here come from an adult with an advanced solid tumor such as melanoma, head and neck, liver or kidney cancer. Both conserved end residues are part of each CDR3. The order of the fields is D gene, J gene, V gene, clone size, CDR3 DNA, CDR3 protein. A D gene is named only where the DNA matches it firmly. Clone sizes are given selectively: once, few, many, or a class where the clone is expanded.

d_gene: TRBD2
j_gene: TRBJ2-1
v_gene: TRBV29-1
abundance: .
CDR3nt: TGCAGCGCCCAGGGGACTAGCGGGACGCAGGATACCTACAATGAGCAGTTCTTC
CDR3aa: CSAQGTSGTQDTYNEQFF

d_gene: .
j_gene: TRBJ1-4
v_gene: TRBV19
abundance: few
CDR3nt: TGTGCCAGTAGTATGAGGGGCCCCTGGACCCCGAATGAAAAACTGTTTTTT
CDR3aa: CASSMRGPWTPNEKLFF

d_gene: .
j_gene: TRBJ2-5
v_gene: TRBV18
abundance: once
CDR3nt: TGTGCCAGCTCACCAATAGGCCTCAGGTCAGAGACCCAGTACTTC
CDR3aa: CASSPIGLRSETQYF

d_gene: .
j_gene: TRBJ2-7
v_gene: TRBV6-1
abundance: .
CDR3nt: TGTGCCAGCAGACGAGACATTAGCTCCTACGAGCAGTACTTC
CDR3aa: CASRRDISSYEQYF

d_gene: .
j_gene: TRBJ2-7
v_gene: TRBV6-1
abundance: .
CDR3nt: TGTGCCAGCAGTGAAGCTCCCGGGGACGAGCAGTACTTC
CDR3aa: CASSEAPGDEQYF

d_gene: .
j_gene: TRBJ1-6
v_gene: TRBV6-5
abundance: .
CDR3nt: TGTGCCAGCAGTTACGAGGAGGGGAGGAGGAATTCACCCCTCCACTTT
CDR3aa: CASSYEEGRRNSPLHF

d_gene: .
j_gene: TRBJ1-6
v_gene: TRBV7-2
abundance: .
CDR3nt: TGTGCCAGCAGCTTTATCAGCAGTTCACCCCTCCACTTT
CDR3aa: CASSFISSSPLHF

d_gene: .
j_gene: TRBJ2-3
v_gene: TRBV6-6
abundance: .
CDR3nt: TGTGCCAGCAGGGTACAGGGGGGGGCCGATACGCAGTATTTT
CDR3aa: CASRVQGGADTQYF

d_gene: .
j_gene: TRBJ1-2
v_gene: TRBV28
abundance: once
CDR3nt: TGTGCCAGCAGTTTACCCCAGGTCGGCAGGGCTGGCTATGGCTACACCTTC
CDR3aa: CASSLPQVGRAGYGYTF

d_gene: TRBD2
j_gene: TRBJ2-1
v_gene: TRBV7-9
abundance: .
CDR3nt: TGTGCCAGCAGCTTGGGACTAGCGGACCTCTACAATGAGCAGTTCTTC
CDR3aa: CASSLGLADLYNEQFF

d_gene: .
j_gene: TRBJ1-2
v_gene: TRBV11-1
abundance: .
CDR3nt: TGTGCCAGCAGCTTCGGGGGGTTCTATGGCTACACCTTC
CDR3aa: CASSFGGFYGYTF

d_gene: .
j_gene: TRBJ1-4
v_gene: TRBV7-9
abundance: .
CDR3nt: TGTGCCAGCAGCCCGGCAGGGTTTTGGGATGAAAAACTGTTTTTT
CDR3aa: CASSPAGFWDEKLFF

d_gene: .
j_gene: TRBJ2-5
v_gene: TRBV5-1
abundance: .
CDR3nt: TGCGCCAGCAGCCCGGGGGCCCCCCAAGAGACCCAGTACTTC
CDR3aa: CASSPGAPQETQYF

d_gene: .
j_gene: TRBJ1-1
v_gene: TRBV7-6
abundance: .
CDR3nt: TGTGCCAGCAGCTTACGGAGGGCGGGGAGGGTTGAAGCTTTCTTT
CDR3aa: CASSLRRAGRVEAFF

d_gene: .
j_gene: TRBJ1-4
v_gene: TRBV7-2
abundance: once
CDR3nt: TGTGCCAGCAGCCCAAACAGAGGCCCAAATGAAAAACTGTTTTTT
CDR3aa: CASSPNRGPNEKLFF

d_gene: .
j_gene: TRBJ1-2
v_gene: TRBV7-2
abundance: .
CDR3nt: TGTGCCAGCAGCTTAGACTCCCTCGGCGGGAACTATGGCTACACCTTC
CDR3aa: CASSLDSLGGNYGYTF

d_gene: .
j_gene: TRBJ1-4
v_gene: TRBV18
abundance: .
CDR3nt: TGTGCCAGCTCACCATTCACGCAGGGTGAAAAACTGTTTTTT
CDR3aa: CASSPFTQGEKLFF

d_gene: .
j_gene: TRBJ2-2
v_gene: TRBV6-5
abundance: .
CDR3nt: TGTGCCAGCAGCCCGGCCCGAACCGGGGAGCTGTTTTTT
CDR3aa: CASSPARTGELFF

d_gene: .
j_gene: TRBJ2-2
v_gene: TRBV18
abundance: .
CDR3nt: TGTGCCAGCTCACCGATAGACGGGGAGCTGTTTTTT
CDR3aa: CASSPIDGELFF

d_gene: TRBD1
j_gene: TRBJ1-1
v_gene: TRBV29-1
abundance: .
CDR3nt: TGCAGCGCAGACAGGGGGCCGAACACTGAAGCTTTCTTT
CDR3aa: CSADRGPNTEAFF

d_gene: TRBD1
j_gene: TRBJ1-5
v_gene: TRBV28
abundance: .
CDR3nt: TGTGCCAGCACCGCCGTACAGGGGTTTCAGCCCCAGCATTTT
CDR3aa: CASTAVQGFQPQHF

d_gene: .
j_gene: TRBJ1-4
v_gene: TRBV19
abundance: .
CDR3nt: TGTGCCAGTAAAGAAGCAACTAATGAAAAACTGTTTTTT
CDR3aa: CASKEATNEKLFF

d_gene: .
j_gene: TRBJ1-6
v_gene: TRBV7-6
abundance: .
CDR3nt: TGTGCCAGCAGCCCCTCGAGGGGTAATTCACCCCTCCACTTT
CDR3aa: CASSPSRGNSPLHF

d_gene: TRBD2
j_gene: TRBJ2-1
v_gene: TRBV5-6
abundance: .
CDR3nt: TGTGCCAGCAGCCCCGGGGGGTACAATGAGCAGTTCTTC
CDR3aa: CASSPGGYNEQFF

d_gene: TRBD2
j_gene: TRBJ2-1
v_gene: TRBV7-8
abundance: .
CDR3nt: TGTGCCAGCAGCTCTCGGGGAGCCCGGGGGGGGAGCGATGAGCAGTTCTTC
CDR3aa: CASSSRGARGGSDEQFF

d_gene: .
j_gene: TRBJ1-1
v_gene: TRBV19
abundance: .
CDR3nt: TGTGCCAGTAGTATGTTGGGGGCTTATTTCACTGAAGCTTTCTTT
CDR3aa: CASSMLGAYFTEAFF

d_gene: TRBD1
j_gene: TRBJ1-6
v_gene: TRBV5-1
abundance: .
CDR3nt: TGCGCCAGCAGCCTTACTGGACAGGGTCGGTCACCCCTCCACTTT
CDR3aa: CASSLTGQGRSPLHF

d_gene: .
j_gene: TRBJ2-7
v_gene: TRBV7-2
abundance: .
CDR3nt: TGTGCCAGCAGCTCCCTGTCGACCACGCCACGCTTC
CDR3aa: CASSSLSTTPRF

d_gene: TRBD2
j_gene: TRBJ2-7
v_gene: TRBV7-2
abundance: .
CDR3nt: TGTGCCAGCAGCCGTCTAGCGGGAGGGTCCTACGAGCAGTACTTC
CDR3aa: CASSRLAGGSYEQYF

d_gene: TRBD2
j_gene: TRBJ2-1
v_gene: TRBV11-1
abundance: .
CDR3nt: TGTGCCAGCAGCTTAGAAATTAGCGGGCGGACCTACAATGAGCAGTTCTTC
CDR3aa: CASSLEISGRTYNEQFF

d_gene: .
j_gene: TRBJ2-5
v_gene: TRBV5-1
abundance: .
CDR3nt: TGCGCCAGCAGCTTGGGACAGAGGGAAGAGACCCAGTACTTC
CDR3aa: CASSLGQREETQYF

d_gene: .
j_gene: TRBJ2-1
v_gene: TRBV4-1
abundance: .
CDR3nt: TGCGCCAGCAGCCAAGACGTGCGCTACAATGAGCAGTTCTTC
CDR3aa: CASSQDVRYNEQFF

d_gene: TRBD1
j_gene: TRBJ2-7
v_gene: TRBV6-1
abundance: .
CDR3nt: TGTGCCAGCAGTCCTCGGACAGGGGGGACCTACGAGCAGTACTTC
CDR3aa: CASSPRTGGTYEQYF

d_gene: .
j_gene: TRBJ1-1
v_gene: TRBV5-4
abundance: once
CDR3nt: TGTGCCAGCAGCGTACAGGGTATTAACACTGAAGCTTTCTTT
CDR3aa: CASSVQGINTEAFF

d_gene: .
j_gene: TRBJ1-2
v_gene: TRBV5-1
abundance: .
CDR3nt: TGCGCCAGCAGCCCGGTAGGCAGTGGGAATGGCTACACCTTC
CDR3aa: CASSPVGSGNGYTF

d_gene: .
j_gene: TRBJ2-3
v_gene: TRBV5-1
abundance: .
CDR3nt: TGCGCCAGCAGCAATGGGTCCTCCACAGATACGCAGTATTTT
CDR3aa: CASSNGSSTDTQYF

d_gene: .
j_gene: TRBJ1-1
v_gene: TRBV19
abundance: .
CDR3nt: TGTGCCAGTAGGATAACAGGGCTGACTGAAGCTTTCTTT
CDR3aa: CASRITGLTEAFF

d_gene: TRBD1
j_gene: TRBJ2-7
v_gene: TRBV7-2
abundance: once
CDR3nt: TGTGCCAGCAGCCAACGACAGGGGGGGTACGAGCAGTACTTC
CDR3aa: CASSQRQGGYEQYF

d_gene: .
j_gene: TRBJ1-5
v_gene: TRBV5-1
abundance: .
CDR3nt: TGCGCCAGCAGCTTGGCGGGGGACTCCTATCAGCCCCAGCATTTT
CDR3aa: CASSLAGDSYQPQHF

d_gene: .
j_gene: TRBJ2-2
v_gene: TRBV6-6
abundance: .
CDR3nt: TGTGCCAGCAAGGATGGGGGGGCGCGGTCCGGGGAGCTGTTTTTT
CDR3aa: CASKDGGARSGELFF

d_gene: TRBD1
j_gene: TRBJ2-1
v_gene: TRBV10-2
abundance: .
CDR3nt: TGCGCCAGCATAAGGGGGACAGTCCCCTCCTACAATGAGCAGTTCTTC
CDR3aa: CASIRGTVPSYNEQFF

d_gene: .
j_gene: TRBJ2-7
v_gene: TRBV5-1
abundance: .
CDR3nt: TGCGCCAGCAGCTTGTTCTGGAGATCGCCGGGGCAAAACTACGAGCAGTACTTC
CDR3aa: CASSLFWRSPGQNYEQYF

d_gene: .
j_gene: TRBJ2-7
v_gene: TRBV29-1
abundance: .
CDR3nt: TGCAGCGCTGGGACGTCCTACGAGCAGTACTTC
CDR3aa: CSAGTSYEQYF

d_gene: .
j_gene: TRBJ1-1
v_gene: TRBV11-2
abundance: .
CDR3nt: TGTGCCAGCAGCCCCCTCACCGGGCCAAAGAGCGCTTTCTTT
CDR3aa: CASSPLTGPKSAFF